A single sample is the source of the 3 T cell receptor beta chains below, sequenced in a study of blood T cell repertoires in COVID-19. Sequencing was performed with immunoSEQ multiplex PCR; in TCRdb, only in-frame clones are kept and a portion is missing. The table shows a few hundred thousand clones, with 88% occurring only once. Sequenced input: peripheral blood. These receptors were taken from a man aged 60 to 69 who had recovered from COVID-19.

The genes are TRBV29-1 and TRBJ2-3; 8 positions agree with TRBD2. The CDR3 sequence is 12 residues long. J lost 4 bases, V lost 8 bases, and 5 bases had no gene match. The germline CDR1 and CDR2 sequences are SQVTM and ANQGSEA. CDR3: CSTGLAADTQYF. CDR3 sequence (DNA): TGCAGCACCGGACTAGCAGCAGATACGCAGTATTTT.

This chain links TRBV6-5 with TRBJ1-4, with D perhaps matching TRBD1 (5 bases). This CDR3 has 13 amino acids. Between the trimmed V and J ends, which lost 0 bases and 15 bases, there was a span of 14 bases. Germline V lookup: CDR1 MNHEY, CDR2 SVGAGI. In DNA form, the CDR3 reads TGTGCCAGCAGTTACTCGAGTTCTGGACAATTGTTTTTT. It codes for CASSYSSSGQLFF.

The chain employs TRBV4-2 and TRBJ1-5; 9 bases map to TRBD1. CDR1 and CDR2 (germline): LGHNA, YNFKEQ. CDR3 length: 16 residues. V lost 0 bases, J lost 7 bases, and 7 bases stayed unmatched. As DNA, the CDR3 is TGTGCCAGCAGCCAAGATCGACAGGGGGTCGGGCAGCCCCAGCATTTT. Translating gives CASSQDRQGVGQPQHF.